A selection of T cell receptor beta chains follows, all from one sample in a study of blood T cell repertoires in COVID-19. The table came from immunoSEQ multiplex PCR; TCRdb's copy has only in-frame clones and leaves some out. The sample includes about 490,000 clones, 80% to 90% of them seen just once. Specimen: peripheral blood. Source of these receptors: a human donor in a cohort sampled during active COVID-19. Each CDR3 is given with its conserved first and last residue. A D gene is named only where the DNA matches it firmly. The size entry is marked missing in some rows and otherwise reads once, few, many or a size class.

V	size	J	D	CDR3	DNA
TRBV7-2	once	TRBJ2-7	TRBD2	CASSPAASGSVDEQYF	TGTGCCAGCAGCCCCGCGGCTAGCGGGAGTGTAGACGAGCAGTACTTC
TRBV7-6	-	TRBJ1-4	-	CASSSLGDEKLFF	TGTGCCAGCAGCTCCCTCGGGGATGAAAAACTGTTTTTT
TRBV9	-	TRBJ1-4	-	CASSATGYEKLFF	TGTGCCAGCAGCGCTACAGGTTACGAAAAACTGTTTTTT
TRBV7-2	-	TRBJ1-5	-	CASSLVPENQPQHF	TGTGCCAGCAGCTTAGTTCCAGAAAATCAGCCCCAGCATTTT
TRBV7-2	-	TRBJ1-1	-	CASSMTRNGYFF	TGTGCCAGCAGCATGACAAGAAACGGATACTTCTTT
TRBV3-1/TRBV3-2	-	TRBJ2-1	-	CASSQAPGYNEQFF	TGTGCCAGCAGCCAAGCCCCGGGCTACAATGAGCAGTTCTTC
TRBV7-9	-	TRBJ2-2	TRBD2	CASSPALAGEITGELFF	TGTGCCAGCAGCCCCGCTCTAGCGGGGGAAATCACCGGGGAGCTGTTTTTT
TRBV9	few	TRBJ1-3	-	CASSVGGGVMTGNTIYF	TGTGCCAGCAGCGTAGGAGGGGGAGTGATGACTGGAAACACCATATATTTT
TRBV4-1	-	TRBJ2-3	TRBD2	CASSQSPGTSGLTSTDTQYF	TGCGCCAGCAGCCAAAGTCCGGGGACTAGCGGGCTGACTAGCACAGATACGCAGTATTTT
TRBV19	-	TRBJ2-3	TRBD2	CASRPSGSTDTQYF	TGTGCCAGTAGACCTAGCGGGAGCACAGATACGCAGTATTTT
TRBV3-1/TRBV3-2	-	TRBJ1-1	TRBD1	CASSQPGTGGGTEAFF	TGTGCCAGCAGCCAGCCCGGGACAGGGGGGGGCACTGAAGCTTTCTTT
TRBV12-3/TRBV12-4	-	TRBJ1-2	TRBD1	CASSPSRTGFTF	TGTGCCAGCAGTCCCAGCAGGACAGGATTTACCTTC
TRBV5-4	-	TRBJ2-1	TRBD2	CASSPSGRAYNEQFF	TGTGCCAGCAGCCCCAGCGGGAGGGCCTACAATGAGCAGTTCTTC
TRBV7-2	-	TRBJ2-5	TRBD1	CASSLGPGGKETQYF	TGTGCCAGCAGCTTAGGTCCAGGGGGCAAAGAGACCCAGTACTTC